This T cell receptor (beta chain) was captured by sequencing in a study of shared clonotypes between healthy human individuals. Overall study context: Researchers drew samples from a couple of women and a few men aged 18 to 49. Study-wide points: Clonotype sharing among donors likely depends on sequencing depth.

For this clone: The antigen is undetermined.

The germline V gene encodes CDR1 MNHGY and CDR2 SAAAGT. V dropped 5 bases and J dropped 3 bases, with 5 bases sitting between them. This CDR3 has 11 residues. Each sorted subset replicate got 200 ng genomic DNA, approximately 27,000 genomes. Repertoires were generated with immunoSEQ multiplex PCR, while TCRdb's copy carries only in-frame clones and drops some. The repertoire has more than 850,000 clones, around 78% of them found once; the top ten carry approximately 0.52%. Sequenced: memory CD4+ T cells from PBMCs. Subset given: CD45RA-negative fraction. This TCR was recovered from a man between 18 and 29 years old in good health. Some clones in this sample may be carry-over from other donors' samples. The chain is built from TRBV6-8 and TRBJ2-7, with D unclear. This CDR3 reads CASSPNYEQYF. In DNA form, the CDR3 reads TGTGCCAGCAGTCCCAACTACGAGCAGTACTTC.